This TCR beta chain was recovered during a study of CXCR3-negative and CXCR3-positive naive CD8 T cells. TRB cDNA libraries were made by UMI-labeled 5' RACE. TCRdb derives one entry per CDR3 protein from the 5' RACE reads, leaving out DNA. This sample's table reports 45,000 to 65,000 distinct CDR3 sequences. The CDR3 loop spans 17 amino acids. A note on this clonotype: Its antigen remains unknown.

Study-level points and caveats: Diversity in memory CD8+ cells fell much lower than the comparably high levels seen in both naive subsets.

Sample: memory CD8+ T cells from blood. The chain joins TRBV21-1 to TRBJ2-3. TRBV21-1 corresponds to a pseudogene. The sequence came from a human donor in good health. Some clones in this sample may be carry-over from other donors' samples. CDR3 region: CASSHPLSRKMTDTQYF.